Presented here are 5 T cell receptor beta chains from one specimen sequenced in a study of regulatory T cells in long-lasting Graves disease (TCRdb year 2021). Libraries were prepared through multiplex PCR. The instrument was an Illumina HiSeq 4000. To build TCR beta libraries, CDR3 regions were amplified by Arm-PCR using iRepertoire HTBI primers. TCRdb redid the processing of the public reads, applying fastp at Q25 and MiXCR, and retained in-frame beta chains. Rows merge per CDR3 protein into single entries with the most common DNA and genes. This sample gives roughly 410,000 distinct CDR3 sequences in total; roughly 15% of them show up just once. About 7.8% of the sample comes from the top ten. The meaning of the sample's time point label: newly diagnosed GD, antithyroid drugs for less than 3 months. For both TCR sequencing and RNA sequencing, RNA was extracted from PBMCs using TRIzol. These data are also associated with another study on T cells in Graves' hyperthyroidism and ophthalmopathy.

The starting material was peripheral blood mononuclear cells (PBMCs), obtained at new diagnosis, from a patient treated with antithyroid drugs. These receptors all stem from a woman between 40 and 50 years old with Graves disease. Donor details come from another sample of the same person, matched by shared clones.

The chain links TRBV11-2 to TRBJ1-4; D is perhaps TRBD1 (5 bases). Germline-derived CDR1 and CDR2 are SGHAT and FQNNGV. This CDR3 contains 15 residues. Trimming pared 4 bases from V and 7 bases from J, leaving 16 bases between. This CDR3 is CASSSERGTGEKLFF. Here the CDR3 DNA reads TGTGCCAGCAGCTCCGAGAGGGGTACGGGTGAAAAACTGTTTTTT.

At least ten counts were recorded for this clonotype. The chain employs TRBV19 and TRBJ2-5, with 16 nucleotides matching TRBD2. Germline loops: CDR1 LNHDA, CDR2 SQIVND (reference sequence). The CDR3 loop spans 16 amino acids. V was pared by 7 bases and J by 4 bases, with 6 bases of the junction left unmatched. CDR3 sequence: CASTGTSGRARETQYF. CDR3 in DNA: TGTGCCAGTACCGGGACTAGCGGGAGGGCCCGAGAGACCCAGTACTTC. The full variable domain, completed using reference TRBV19 and TRBJ2-5, is DGGITQSPKYLFRKEGQNVTLSCEQNLNHDAMYWYRQDPGQGLRLIYYSQIVNDFQKGDIAEGYSVSREKKESFPLTVTSAQKNPTAFYLCASTGTSGRARETQYFGPGTRLLVL.

Only a few counts were recorded for this clonotype. V usage is TRBV20-1 and J usage is TRBJ1-3; D possibly corresponds to TRBD1 (6 bases). Germline values: CDR1 DFQATT, CDR2 SNEGSKA (reference sequence). CDR3 length equals 14 residues. The V end lost 3 bases, the J end lost 2 bases, and 11 bases lay between the germline ends. CDR3 nucleotides: TGCAGTGCTAGTAGGGCAGGGGCTGGAAACACCATATATTTT. This codes for CSASRAGAGNTIYF.

This clonotype was seen a handful of times. CDR3 in DNA: TGTGCCAGCAGCTTTAGGCCCGCTGGGACGGTTAGGGTCGAGCAGTACTTC. It translates to CASSFRPAGTVRVEQYF. The gene calls are TRBV7-8 and TRBJ2-7; D may correspond to TRBD1 or TRBD2 (5 bases each). CDR1 is SGHVS, CDR2 FQNEAQ, per germline. The CDR3 extends over 17 amino acids. Trimming left V 3 bases short and J 6 bases short, with 24 bases between. Full variable domain (rest looked up from reference TRBV7-8 and TRBJ2-7): GAGVSQSPRYKVAKRGQDVALRCDPISGHVSLFWYQQALGQGPEFLTYFQNEAQLDKSGLPSDRFFAERPEGSVSTLKIQRTQQEDSAVYLCASSFRPAGTVRVEQYFGPGTRLTVT.

This clonotype came up a few times. The gene calls are TRBV19 and TRBJ1-1; the match to TRBD1 covers 7 bases. Germline V gene lookup returns CDR1 LNHDA and CDR2 SQIVND (reference sequence). The V gene end was trimmed by 1 base and the J gene end by 3 bases; junction bases not matched to a gene: 5. CDR3 length: 15 amino acids. The CDR3 sequence is CASSIGGGVYTEAFF. In DNA, the CDR3 is TGTGCCAGTAGTATAGGAGGGGGCGTGTACACTGAAGCTTTCTTT.